A selection of T cell receptor beta chains follows, all from one sample in a study of identical twins. TCRdb redid the calling of the 5' RACE reads with MiXCR, one entry per CDR3 protein. The table shows around 280,000 distinct CDR3 sequences, with less than 9% occurring only once. The same sample was also studied in work on yellow fever vaccine responses in identical twins.

The material sequenced was memory (CD45RO+) T cells sorted from blood. Receptor source: a woman younger than 35 in good health. Each CDR3 is given with its conserved first and last residue. A D gene is named only where the DNA matches it firmly. Size is stated for part of the rows, as once, few or many counts, or as a class when the clone is expanded.

d_call	v_call	clone_size	j_call	cdr3_aa	cdr3_nt
TRBD1	TRBV28	few	TRBJ2-1	CASSRYRQGVAHNEQFF	TGTGCCAGCAGTAGATACCGACAGGGGGTAGCCCACAATGAGCAGTTCTTC
TRBD2	TRBV5-1	NA	TRBJ2-3	CASSPVQRGTTSTDTQYF	TGCGCCAGCAGCCCTGTACAACGGGGGACTACTAGCACAGATACGCAGTATTTT
NA	TRBV4-1	few	TRBJ1-3	CASSQGPGNSGNTIYF	TGCGCCAGCAGCCAAGGTCCGGGGAACTCTGGAAACACCATATATTTT
NA	TRBV6-4	NA	TRBJ2-2	CASSGGGGTGELFF	TGTGCCAGCAGTGGTGGGGGCGGAACCGGGGAGCTGTTTTTT
NA	TRBV12-3/TRBV12-4	many	TRBJ1-2	CASSFRGDGYTF	TGTGCCAGCAGTTTTAGGGGGGATGGCTACACCTTC
NA	TRBV7-6	once	TRBJ2-2	CASSLAIPGLTGRDTGELFF	TGTGCCAGCAGCTTAGCAATCCCGGGATTAACGGGAAGGGACACCGGGGAGCTGTTTTTT
TRBD1	TRBV5-6	few	TRBJ1-2	CASSLRTGYGYTF	TGTGCCAGCAGCTTGCGGACAGGGTATGGCTACACCTTC
NA	TRBV20-1	few	TRBJ2-5	CSASLGAFGQAQYF	TGCAGTGCTAGTCTAGGGGCCTTCGGGCAGGCCCAGTACTTC
TRBD1	TRBV5-5	medium-sized	TRBJ1-4	CASSRQGADEKLFF	TGTGCCAGCAGTCGACAGGGGGCAGATGAAAAACTGTTTTTT
NA	TRBV12-3/TRBV12-4	many	TRBJ1-5	CASSLQGGGNQPQHF	TGTGCCAGCAGTTTGCAGGGCGGCGGCAATCAGCCCCAGCATTTT
NA	TRBV2	NA	TRBJ1-1	CASSEDTGTRAFF	TGTGCCAGCAGTGAAGATACCGGGACAAGAGCTTTCTTT
NA	TRBV6-2/TRBV6-3	few	TRBJ1-1	CASIPQGGGREAFF	TGTGCCAGCATCCCCCAGGGAGGGGGTCGGGAAGCTTTCTTT
TRBD2	TRBV2	few	TRBJ2-5	CASSVSGRAQTQYF	TGTGCCAGCAGCGTTAGCGGGAGGGCTCAGACCCAGTACTTC
NA	TRBV6-4	many	TRBJ2-3	CASSASSTDTQYF	TGTGCCAGCAGCGCTTCTAGCACAGATACGCAGTATTTT
TRBD2	TRBV6-5	few	TRBJ2-3	CASSYRLAGISADTQYF	TGTGCCAGCAGTTACAGGCTAGCGGGAATATCCGCAGATACGCAGTATTTT
NA	TRBV7-9	many	TRBJ2-1	CASSMGKSYNEQFF	TGTGCCAGCAGCATGGGGAAATCCTACAATGAGCAGTTCTTC
NA	TRBV20-1	few	TRBJ1-2	CSATGIYGYTF	TGCAGTGCCACAGGGATCTATGGCTACACCTTC
NA	TRBV24-1	many	TRBJ2-2	CATKGGENTGELFF	TGTGCCACCAAGGGCGGCGAGAACACCGGGGAGCTGTTTTTT
NA	TRBV29-1	NA	TRBJ2-7	CSVSPGREQYF	TGCAGCGTTTCTCCCGGGCGCGAGCAGTACTTC
NA	TRBV6-2/TRBV6-3	few	TRBJ2-2	CASRADRLNTGELFF	TGTGCCAGCAGGGCCGACAGGCTGAACACCGGGGAGCTGTTTTTT